A single sample gave rise to the 19 T cell receptor beta chains below, sequenced in a study of OX40 agonist ivuxolimab in advanced cancers. Profiling relied on immunoSEQ multiplex PCR, and the TCRdb table lists in-frame clones only, not all of them. The sample has tens of thousands of clones, about 89% seen once. This specimen consisted of CD4+ or CD8+ T cells sorted from blood, obtained in a trial of the OX40 agonist ivuxolimab. The receptors were gathered from an adult with an advanced solid tumor such as melanoma, head and neck, liver or kidney cancer.

This clone was seen only once. CDR3 loop: CAWSVVRYNEQFF. The DNA for the CDR3 is TGTGCCTGGAGTGTTGTAAGGTACAATGAGCAGTTCTTC. This chain uses TRBV30 with TRBJ2-1; D uncertain. Germline CDR1 reads GTSNPN; CDR2 reads SVGIG (reference sequence). Deletions cut 0 bases from V and 4 bases from J, with 7 bases between. The CDR3 covers 13 residues.

The chain has TRBV30 and TRBJ2-3; no firm D call. Germline lookup yields CDR1 GTSNPN and CDR2 SVGIG (reference sequence). This CDR3 has 11 amino acids. The ends were cut back, 2 bases at V and 3 bases at J, with 3 bases in the middle. The CDR3 sequence is CAWSQTDTQYF. CDR3 in DNA: TGTGCCTGGAGTCAAACAGATACGCAGTATTTT. The full variable domain, with the rest looked up from reference TRBV30 and TRBJ2-3, is SQTIHQWPATLVQPVGSPLSLECTVEGTSNPNLYWYRQAAGRGLQLLFYSVGIGQISSEVPQNLSASRPQDRQFILSSKKLLLSDSGFYLCAWSQTDTQYFGPGTRLTVL.

The J gene is TRBJ2-1, the V gene TRBV6-1; either TRBD1 or TRBD2 may supply D (5 bases each). There are 13 residues in the CDR3. The germline V gene encodes CDR1 MNHNS and CDR2 SASEGT. The V and J ends lost 10 bases and 0 bases respectively, with 10 bases between them. This chain's CDR3 is CATRGFSYNEQFF. CDR3 bases: TGTGCCACCCGGGGCTTCTCCTACAATGAGCAGTTCTTC.

This chain connects TRBV6-5 to TRBJ1-1; 7 bases match TRBD1. Germline-derived CDR1 and CDR2 are MNHEY and SVGAGI. The CDR3 sequence is 15 residues long. V dropped 7 bases and J dropped 1; count of bases not matched to a gene: 9. The CDR3 sequence: CASIARQGRNTEAFF. CDR3 DNA sequence: TGTGCCAGCATCGCCCGACAGGGTAGGAACACTGAAGCTTTCTTT.

V gene TRBV13 combines with J gene TRBJ2-3; no reliable D call. Per germline, CDR1 PRHDT and CDR2 FYEKMQ (reference sequence). The CDR3 is 14 residues long. V shed 2 bases and J shed 7 bases, with 13 bases lying between them. Written as DNA, the CDR3 is TGTGCCAGCAGCTTATCGGCGGTAGGAAATACGCAGTATTTT. This codes for CASSLSAVGNTQYF.

Worth noting for this clone: It is unclear where the CDR3 begins or ends on the DNA, so no DNA is shown, and the CDR3 is as TCRdb lists it. The rearrangement joins TRBV7-3 to TRBJ1-1. The CDR3 sequence runs 16 residues, both termini included. The germline gives CDR1 SGHTA, CDR2 FQGTGA. CDR3 protein: CASSFGPGLANEEAFF.

The chain joins TRBV27 to TRBJ2-7; 9 nucleotides agree with TRBD1. The CDR3 contains 14 residues. Germline CDR1 reads MNHEY; CDR2 reads SMNVEV (reference sequence). Trimming removed 3 bases from V and 3 bases from J; junction bases left unmatched: 3. The CDR3 here is CASSLGTGIYEQYF. For the CDR3, the DNA is TGTGCCAGCAGTTTGGGGACAGGGATCTACGAGCAGTACTTC.

V gene TRBV6-5 combines with J gene TRBJ2-2; D unresolved. The germline V and J ends were trimmed by 0 bases and 3 bases, with 8 bases remaining between them. Per germline, CDR1 MNHEY and CDR2 SVGAGI. The CDR3 is 15 amino acids. CDR3 loop: CASSYSKGYTGELFF. The DNA for the CDR3 is TGTGCCAGCAGTTACTCGAAGGGATACACCGGGGAGCTGTTTTTT.

The chain links TRBV2 to TRBJ1-4; 10 nucleotides align to TRBD1. Looked up from germline, CDR1 is SNHLY and CDR2 is FYNNEI. Trimming at V came to 9 bases and at J to 10 bases, leaving 14 bases not matched to a gene. The CDR3 sequence is 15 residues long. The CDR3 region has the DNA TGTGCCAGTCGCCCGGGACAGGGGCGAAGCGGAAAACTGTTTTTT. Translating gives CASRPGQGRSGKLFF. Based on the CDR3 plus reference TRBV2 and TRBJ1-4, the full variable domain is EPEVTQTPSHQVTQMGQEVILRCVPISNHLYFYWYRQILGQKVEFLVSFYNNEISEKSEIFDDQFSVERPDGSNFTLKIRSTKLEDSAMYFCASRPGQGRSGKLFFGSGTQLSVL.

The rearrangement links TRBV7-9 to TRBJ1-5; no clear D. This CDR3 region has 13 residues. Germline loops: CDR1 SEHNR, CDR2 FQNEAQ (reference sequence). Trimming left V 5 bases short and J 3 bases short, with 8 bases between. CDR3 nucleotides: TGTGCCAGCAGCCTAAGCGTCAATCAGCCCCAGCATTTT. Translating it yields CASSLSVNQPQHF.

The chain joins TRBV7-6 to TRBJ2-5, with TRBD1 identical over 8 bases. This CDR3 has 15 residues. The V segment lost 2 bases and the J segment 5 bases; nucleotides outside the gene matches: 7. Germline CDR1 reads SGHVS; CDR2 reads FNYEAQ. CDR3 nucleotide sequence: TGTGCCAGCAGCTTACGTTCAGGGGGCTGGGAGACCCAGTACTTC. Translated: CASSLRSGGWETQYF.

The chain couples TRBV27 to TRBJ2-1, with D uncertain. The V end was cut by 3 bases, the J end by 4 bases, with 7 bases between. CDR1 and CDR2 from the germline V gene are MNHEY and SMNVEV (reference sequence). The CDR3 runs 13 residues. CDR3 DNA sequence: TGTGCCAGCAGTTTCAACAAATACAATGAGCAGTTCTTC. Its translation: CASSFNKYNEQFF.

The V call is TRBV7-9, the J call TRBJ2-7, with TRBD2 matching 7 bases. The CDR3 has 15 amino acids. Germline V lookup: CDR1 SEHNR, CDR2 FQNEAQ (reference sequence). The V and J ends lost 2 bases and 5 bases, in that order; junction bases with no gene match: 9. The CDR3 loop reads CASSLPGGGWNEQYF. The CDR3 DNA reads TGTGCCAGCAGCTTACCGGGCGGGGGATGGAACGAGCAGTACTTC.

The chain is built from TRBV19 and TRBJ1-2, with 12 bases identical to TRBD1. The CDR3 runs to 14 residues. With V trimmed by 8 bases and J by 8 bases, 9 bases remained unmatched. Germline V gives CDR1 LNHDA, CDR2 SQIVND (reference sequence). This CDR3 is CASWDRGLQWGYTF. The CDR3 region has the DNA TGTGCCAGTTGGGACAGGGGGCTACAGTGGGGCTACACCTTC.

The chain has TRBV6-5 and TRBJ2-7; TRBD2 agrees at 8 bases. This CDR3 region has 14 residues. Trimming took 5 bases from V and 1 from J; bases not matched to a gene: 4. Germline assignment: CDR1 MNHEY and CDR2 SVGAGI. In DNA, the CDR3 is TGTGCCAGCAGTGCCGGACTAGCTTCCTACGAGCAGTACTTC. It translates to CASSAGLASYEQYF.

The rearrangement links TRBV12-5 to TRBJ2-7, with D possibly being TRBD1 (5 bases). This CDR3 is built from 14 residues. The germline V and J ends were trimmed by 7 bases and 3 bases, with 16 bases remaining between them. Germline CDR1 and CDR2: LGHNT and FRNRAP. For the CDR3, the DNA is TGTGCTAGTGCCCCGACAGTCACGGTCTACGAGCAGTACTTC. Translation gives CASAPTVTVYEQYF.

The J gene is TRBJ2-1, the V gene TRBV29-1, with D uncertain. CDR3 length: 15 residues. Germline V lookup: CDR1 SQVTM, CDR2 ANQGSEA. Trimming took 1 base from V and 0 from J, leaving 10 bases between them. The CDR3 protein is CSVEGVLSSYNEQFF. The CDR3 DNA sequence: TGCAGCGTTGAAGGGGTCCTCAGCTCCTACAATGAGCAGTTCTTC.

The V call is TRBV27, the J call TRBJ2-7, with D possibly being TRBD2 (5 bases). V was trimmed by 2 bases and J by 6 bases, leaving 8 bases between them. Germline loops: CDR1 MNHEY, CDR2 SMNVEV (reference sequence). The CDR3 sequence is 12 residues long. The CDR3 DNA sequence: TGTGCCAGCAGTTTACACGGAGGCGAGCAGTACTTC. Its translation is CASSLHGGEQYF.

V usage is TRBV19 and J usage is TRBJ1-2; 7 positions match TRBD1. This CDR3 contains 18 residues. Germline V gene lookup returns CDR1 LNHDA and CDR2 SQIVND (reference sequence). Unmatched junction bases numbered 12, after V lost 2 bases and J lost 0 bases. CDR3 DNA sequence: TGTGCCAGTAGTATATCCGGGACAGCCACTATTTCTAACTATGGCTACACCTTC. As protein: CASSISGTATISNYGYTF.